These 8 T cell receptor beta chains originate from one sample sequenced in a study of OX40 agonist ivuxolimab in advanced cancers. Sequencing used immunoSEQ multiplex PCR; TCRdb keeps in-frame clones, though not all of them. This table has fewer than 90,000 clones, over 75% appearing once. The source material was CD4+ or CD8+ T cells sorted from blood, sampled in a trial of the OX40 agonist ivuxolimab. The receptors were gathered from an adult with an advanced solid tumor such as melanoma, head and neck, liver or kidney cancer.

The chain joins TRBV5-1 to TRBJ2-6; D is unresolved. Per germline, CDR1 SGHRS and CDR2 YFSETQ. This CDR3 comprises 16 residues. Trimming removed 2 bases from V and 0 bases from J, with 9 bases in between. The CDR3 spells CASSFGSSSGANVLTF. The CDR3 nucleotides read TGCGCCAGCAGCTTTGGCAGCTCCTCTGGGGCCAACGTCCTGACTTTC.

CDR3 in amino acids: CASSLLVLGDSPYEQYF. The CDR3 nucleotides read TGCGCCAGCAGTTTGTTGGTATTAGGCGACTCCCCCTACGAGCAGTACTTC. The gene calls are TRBV5-1 and TRBJ2-7; D is undetermined. V was trimmed by 5 bases and J by 2 bases, leaving 23 bases between them. Per the germline V gene, CDR1 is SGHRS and CDR2 is YFSETQ. The CDR3 extends over 17 amino acids. Variable domain in full (rest from reference TRBV5-1 and TRBJ2-7): KAGVTQTPRYLIKTRGQQVTLSCSPISGHRSVSWYQQTPGQGLQFLFEYFSETQRNKGNFPGRFSGRQFSNSRSEMNVSTLELGDSALYLCASSLLVLGDSPYEQYFGPGTRLTVT.

V and J are TRBV6-6 and TRBJ2-1; no clear D gene. The germline gives CDR1 MNHNY, CDR2 SVGAGI (reference sequence). The length of the CDR3 is 11 residues. The V and J ends lost 0 bases and 8 bases respectively, with 2 bases between them. CDR3 amino acids: CASSYSHEQFF. The CDR3 nucleotides are TGTGCCAGCAGTTACTCGCATGAGCAGTTCTTC.

The chain carries TRBV7-9 and TRBJ1-3, with 7 bases lining up with TRBD1. The CDR3 contains 15 residues. V shed 7 bases and J 2 bases; nucleotides not matched to a gene: 8. Germline V lookup: CDR1 SEHNR, CDR2 FQNEAQ (reference sequence). The CDR3 sequence: CASNIGQEPGNTIYF. The CDR3 region has the DNA TGTGCCAGCAACATCGGACAGGAACCTGGAAACACCATATATTTT.

The chain employs TRBV4-3 and TRBJ2-7; 7 bases are a match to TRBD1. Per germline, CDR1 LGHNA and CDR2 YSLEER. This CDR3 has 14 residues. V shed 4 bases, J shed 5 bases, and the junction held 8 bases outside the gene matches. The CDR3 DNA reads TGCGCCAGCAGCCCGACAGGGCTGCGAAACGAGCAGTACTTC. Protein sequence: CASSPTGLRNEQYF.

This clone was observed a few times. The sample carries other DNA sequences with the same CDR3. The CDR3 is CAWSVNTEAFF. CDR3 DNA sequence: TGTGCCTGGAGTGTTAACACTGAAGCTTTCTTT. This chain uses TRBV30 with TRBJ1-1; D remains ambiguous. CDR1 is GTSNPN and CDR2 is SVGIG in the germline V gene (reference sequence). CDR3 length equals 11 residues. Trimming removed 0 bases from V and 2 bases from J, with 1 base in between.

This CDR3 reads CASSLDVGQGGFQHF. In nucleotides, the CDR3 is TGTGCCAGCAGCTTAGATGTAGGTCAGGGGGGTTTCCAGCATTTT. This rearrangement joins TRBV7-2 to TRBJ1-5, with 7 bases identical to TRBD1. The CDR3 is 15 residues long. V was pared by 1 base and J by 12 bases, with 12 bases of the junction left unmatched. CDR1 and CDR2 from the germline V gene are SGHTA and FQGNSA.

The rearrangement joins TRBV6-1 to TRBJ1-4; TRBD1 might be the D (6 bases). The CDR3 has 14 residues. Looked up from germline, CDR1 is MNHNS and CDR2 is SASEGT. Deletions cut 3 bases from V and 8 bases from J, with 13 bases between. The CDR3 DNA reads as TGTGCCAGCAGTGATCAACAGGGAAGGGAAAAACTGTTTTTT. Translating gives CASSDQQGREKLFF.